This TCR beta chain was documented in a study of cytomegalovirus exposure and HLA in healthy donors. Study results and limitations: One later analysis, an examination of the 120 or so validation repertoires, found that first-cohort TCR clusters tended to co-occur in them. Through in vitro validation, a few CMV-associated chains were shown to be specific for CMV antigens.

Of note for this clone: The antigen is unknown.

The approximately 120-subject validation cohort, separate from the roughly 700-subject first cohort, included the donors. Clones were read by immunoSEQ multiplex PCR, and TCRdb kept only the in-frame ones, dropping some. Of fewer than 120,000 clones in the sample, around 90% were seen once. This receptor was taken from a woman aged 18 to 35 in good health and CMV-seronegative. The source material was PBMCs.

This CDR3 is CASSSNRGDTEAFF. The CDR3 coding sequence is TGTGCCAGTAGTTCCAACAGGGGCGACACTGAAGCTTTCTTT. The chain couples TRBV19 to TRBJ1-1; TRBD1 matches at 7 bases. The V gene's germline CDR1 is LNHDA and CDR2 SQIVND (reference sequence). The V gene end was trimmed by 5 bases and the J gene end by 3 bases; junction bases not matched to a gene: 6. This CDR3 spans 14 amino acids.